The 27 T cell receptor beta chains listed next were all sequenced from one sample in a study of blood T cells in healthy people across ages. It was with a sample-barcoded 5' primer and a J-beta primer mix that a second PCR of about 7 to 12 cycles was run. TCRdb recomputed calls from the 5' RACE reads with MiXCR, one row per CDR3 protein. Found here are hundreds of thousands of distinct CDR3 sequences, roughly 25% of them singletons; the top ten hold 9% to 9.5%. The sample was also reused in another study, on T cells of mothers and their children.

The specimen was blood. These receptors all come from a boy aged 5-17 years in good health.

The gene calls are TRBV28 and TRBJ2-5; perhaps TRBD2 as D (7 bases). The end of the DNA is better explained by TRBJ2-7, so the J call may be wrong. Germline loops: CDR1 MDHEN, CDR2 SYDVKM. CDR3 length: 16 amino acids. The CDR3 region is CASSEVLGRGTYEQYF. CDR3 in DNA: TGTGCCAGCAGTGAAGTCCTGGGGAGGGGGACCTACGAGCAGTACTTC.

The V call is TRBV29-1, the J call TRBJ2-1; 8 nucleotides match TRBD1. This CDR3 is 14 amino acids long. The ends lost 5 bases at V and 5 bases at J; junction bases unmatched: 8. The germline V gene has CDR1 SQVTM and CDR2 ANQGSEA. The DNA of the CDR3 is TGCAGCGTTACTCTGGGACAGGTTAACAATGAGCAGTTCTTC. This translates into CSVTLGQVNNEQFF.

CDR3 loop: CASSQGASNQPQHF. In nucleotides, the CDR3 is TGTGCCAGCAGTCAAGGTGCCTCAAATCAGCCCCAGCATTTT. The gene calls are TRBV25-1 and TRBJ1-5; D unresolved. Trimming shortened V by 5 bases and J by 4 bases, and 12 bases separated the two germline ends. Germline CDR1 MGHDK, CDR2 SYGVNS. This CDR3 comprises 14 residues.

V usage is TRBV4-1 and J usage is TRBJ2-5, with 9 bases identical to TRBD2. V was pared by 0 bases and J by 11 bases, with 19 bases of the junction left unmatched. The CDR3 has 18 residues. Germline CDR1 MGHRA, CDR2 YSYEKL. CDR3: CASSQEGGLAGSVDKQYF. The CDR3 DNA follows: TGCGCCAGCAGCCAAGAGGGAGGGCTAGCGGGGAGCGTCGACAAGCAGTACTTC.

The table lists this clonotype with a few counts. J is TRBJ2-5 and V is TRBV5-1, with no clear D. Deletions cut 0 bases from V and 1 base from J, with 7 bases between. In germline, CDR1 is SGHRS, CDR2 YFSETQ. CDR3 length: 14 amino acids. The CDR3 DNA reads TGCGCCAGCAGCTTGGACGCCCCCCAAGAGACCCAGTACTTC. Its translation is CASSLDAPQETQYF.

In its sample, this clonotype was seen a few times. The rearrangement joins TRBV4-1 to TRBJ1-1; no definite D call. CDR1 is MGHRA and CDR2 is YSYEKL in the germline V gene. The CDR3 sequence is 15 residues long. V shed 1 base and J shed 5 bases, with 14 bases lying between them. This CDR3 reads CASSQGAGYGTEAFF. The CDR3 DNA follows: TGCGCCAGCAGCCAAGGGGCGGGGTATGGAACTGAAGCTTTCTTT.

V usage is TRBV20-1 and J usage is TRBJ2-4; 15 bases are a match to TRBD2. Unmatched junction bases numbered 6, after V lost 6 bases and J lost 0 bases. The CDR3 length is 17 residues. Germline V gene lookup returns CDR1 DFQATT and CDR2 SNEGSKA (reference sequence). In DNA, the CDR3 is TGCAGTGCGAGGACTAGCGGGGGGGATACAGCCAAAAACATTCAGTACTTC. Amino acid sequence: CSARTSGGDTAKNIQYF.

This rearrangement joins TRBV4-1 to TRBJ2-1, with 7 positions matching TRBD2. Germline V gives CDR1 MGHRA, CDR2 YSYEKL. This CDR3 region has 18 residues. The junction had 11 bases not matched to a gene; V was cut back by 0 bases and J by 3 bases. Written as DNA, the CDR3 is TGCGCCAGCAGCCAAGAAGGGAGCGGGACTCGACTCTACAATGAGCAGTTCTTC. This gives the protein CASSQEGSGTRLYNEQFF.

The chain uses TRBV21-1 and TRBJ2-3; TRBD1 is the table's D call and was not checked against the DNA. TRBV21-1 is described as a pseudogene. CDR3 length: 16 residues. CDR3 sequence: CASSRSTGKDTDTQYF. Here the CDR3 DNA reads TGTGCCAGCAGCCGATCGACAGGGAAGGACACAGATACGCAGTATTTT.

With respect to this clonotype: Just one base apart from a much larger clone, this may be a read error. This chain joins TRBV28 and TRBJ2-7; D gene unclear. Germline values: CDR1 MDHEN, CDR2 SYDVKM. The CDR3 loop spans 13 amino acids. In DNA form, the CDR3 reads TGTGCCAGCTCGCCCAGGCTGGCCTACGAGCGGTACTTC. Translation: CASSPRLAYERYF.

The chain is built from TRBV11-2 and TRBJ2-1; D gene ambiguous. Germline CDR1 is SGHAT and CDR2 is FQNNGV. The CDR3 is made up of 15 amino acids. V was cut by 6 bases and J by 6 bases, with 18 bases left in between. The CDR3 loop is CASRTAATSINEQFF. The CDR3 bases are TGTGCCAGCAGAACCGCCGCGACAAGTATCAATGAGCAGTTCTTC.

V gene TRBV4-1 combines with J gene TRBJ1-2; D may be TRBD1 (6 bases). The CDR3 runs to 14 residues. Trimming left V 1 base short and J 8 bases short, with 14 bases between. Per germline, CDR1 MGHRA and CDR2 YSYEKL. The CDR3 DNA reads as TGCGCCAGCAGCCAAGGAACAGGGTTGTCGGGCTACACCTTC. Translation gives CASSQGTGLSGYTF.

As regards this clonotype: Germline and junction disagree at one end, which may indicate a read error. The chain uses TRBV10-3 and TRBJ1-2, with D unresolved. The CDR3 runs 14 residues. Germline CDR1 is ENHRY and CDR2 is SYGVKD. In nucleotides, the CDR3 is TGTGCCATCAGTGAGGGGCAAGGAGCCTATGGCCACACCTTC. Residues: CAISEGQGAYGHTF.

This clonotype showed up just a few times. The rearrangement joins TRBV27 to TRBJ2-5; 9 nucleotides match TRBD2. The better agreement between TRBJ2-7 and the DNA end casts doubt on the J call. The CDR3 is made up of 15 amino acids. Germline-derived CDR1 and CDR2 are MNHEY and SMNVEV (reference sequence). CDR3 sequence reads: CASSLSIAGADEQYF. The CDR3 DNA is TGTGCCAGCAGTTTATCGATAGCGGGAGCGGACGAGCAGTACTTC.

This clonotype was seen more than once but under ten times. In DNA, the CDR3 is TGTGCCAGCAGCTACGGGACCTCCTTTGGCTACACCTTC. This translates into CASSYGTSFGYTF. The rearrangement uses TRBV7-2 and TRBJ1-2, with a weak D call TRBD1 (5 bases). Deletions cut 4 bases from V and 7 bases from J, with 13 bases between. In germline, CDR1 is SGHTA, CDR2 FQGNSA. This CDR3 region has 13 residues.

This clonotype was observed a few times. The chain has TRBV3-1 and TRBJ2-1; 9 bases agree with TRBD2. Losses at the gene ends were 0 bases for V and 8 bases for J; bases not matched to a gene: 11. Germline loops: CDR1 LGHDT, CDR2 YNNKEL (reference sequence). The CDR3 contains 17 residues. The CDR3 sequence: CASSQEGSGGRGDEQFF. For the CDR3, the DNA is TGTGCCAGCAGCCAAGAGGGGAGCGGGGGGCGAGGAGATGAGCAGTTCTTC.

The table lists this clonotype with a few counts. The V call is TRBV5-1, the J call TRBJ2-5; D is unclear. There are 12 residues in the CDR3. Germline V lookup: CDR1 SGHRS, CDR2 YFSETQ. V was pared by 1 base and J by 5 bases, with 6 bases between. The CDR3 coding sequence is TGCGCCAGCAGCTTGCATAGTGAGACCCAGTACTTC. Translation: CASSLHSETQYF.

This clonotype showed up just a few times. The CDR3 sequence: CASSRTSAGLLETQYF. CDR3 nucleotides: TGTGCCAGCAGCAGAACTAGCGCCGGATTGCTAGAGACCCAGTACTTC. The V call is TRBV12-3 or TRBV12-4, the J call TRBJ2-5; 7 bases fit TRBD2. The CDR3 runs 16 residues. Unmatched junction bases numbered 14, after V lost 6 bases and J lost 4 bases.

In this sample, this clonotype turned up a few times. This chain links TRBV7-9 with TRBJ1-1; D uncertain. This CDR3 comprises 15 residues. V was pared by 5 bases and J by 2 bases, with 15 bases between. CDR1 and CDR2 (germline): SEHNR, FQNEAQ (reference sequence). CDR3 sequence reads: CASSAGTQRNTEAFF. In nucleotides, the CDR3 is TGTGCCAGCAGCGCAGGAACACAGAGAAACACTGAAGCTTTCTTT.

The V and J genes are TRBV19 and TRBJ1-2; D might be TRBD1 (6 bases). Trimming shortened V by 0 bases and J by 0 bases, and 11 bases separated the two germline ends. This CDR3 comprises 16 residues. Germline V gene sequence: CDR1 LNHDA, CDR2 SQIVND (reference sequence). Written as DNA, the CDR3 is TGTGCCAGTAGTATAGAAGGGGGATGGGCTAACTATGGCTACACCTTC. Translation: CASSIEGGWANYGYTF.

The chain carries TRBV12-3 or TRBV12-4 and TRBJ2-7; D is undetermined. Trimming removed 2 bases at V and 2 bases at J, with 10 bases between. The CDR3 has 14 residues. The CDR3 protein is CASSLSRATYEQYF. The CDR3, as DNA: TGTGCCAGCAGTTTAAGTCGGGCGACCTACGAGCAGTACTTC.

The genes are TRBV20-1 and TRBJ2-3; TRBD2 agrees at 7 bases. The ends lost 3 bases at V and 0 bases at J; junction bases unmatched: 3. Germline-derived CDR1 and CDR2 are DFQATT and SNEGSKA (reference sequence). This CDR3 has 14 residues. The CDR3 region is CSASAGRSTDTQYF. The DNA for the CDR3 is TGCAGTGCTAGTGCCGGGAGGAGCACAGATACGCAGTATTTT.

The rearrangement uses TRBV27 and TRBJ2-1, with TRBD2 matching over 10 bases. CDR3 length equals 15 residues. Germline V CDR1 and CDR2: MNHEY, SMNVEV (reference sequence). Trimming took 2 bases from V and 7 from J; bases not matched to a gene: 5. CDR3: CASSLTSGTGNEQFF. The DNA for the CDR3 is TGTGCCAGCAGTTTAACTAGCGGGACGGGGAATGAGCAGTTCTTC.

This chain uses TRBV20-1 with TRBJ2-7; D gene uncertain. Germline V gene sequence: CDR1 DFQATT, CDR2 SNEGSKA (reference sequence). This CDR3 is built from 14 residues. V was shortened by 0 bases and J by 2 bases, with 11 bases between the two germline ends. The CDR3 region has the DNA TGCAGTGCTAGAGACTTCGGCGGCACCTACGAGCAGTACTTC. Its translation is CSARDFGGTYEQYF.

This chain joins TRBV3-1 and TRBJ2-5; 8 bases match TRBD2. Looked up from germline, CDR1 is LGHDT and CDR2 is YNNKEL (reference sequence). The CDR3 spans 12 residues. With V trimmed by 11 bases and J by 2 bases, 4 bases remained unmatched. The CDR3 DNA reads TGTGCCTCCGGGGGGGAACAAGAGACCCAGTACTTC. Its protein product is CASGGEQETQYF.

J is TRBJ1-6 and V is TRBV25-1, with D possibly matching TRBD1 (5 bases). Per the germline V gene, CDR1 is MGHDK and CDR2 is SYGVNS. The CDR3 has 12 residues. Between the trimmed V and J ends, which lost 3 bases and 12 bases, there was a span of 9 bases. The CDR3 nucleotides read TGTGCCAGCAGTGACAGGGCCCAACCCCTCCACTTT. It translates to CASSDRAQPLHF.

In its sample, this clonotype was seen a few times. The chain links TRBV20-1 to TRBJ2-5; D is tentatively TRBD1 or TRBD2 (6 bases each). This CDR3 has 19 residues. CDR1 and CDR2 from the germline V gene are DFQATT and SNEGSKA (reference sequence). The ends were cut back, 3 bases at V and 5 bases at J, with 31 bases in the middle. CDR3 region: CSARAAGSVRTAPRETQYF. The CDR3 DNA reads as TGCAGTGCTAGGGCGGCGGGATCGGTCAGGACAGCGCCTCGGGAGACCCAGTACTTC.